This TCR beta chain was documented in a study of T cell responses to AZD1222 COVID-19 vaccine. Clones were sequenced by immunoSEQ multiplex PCR, and TCRdb holds only the in-frame ones, with some missing. This table holds approximately 120,000 clones, approximately 91% found once. The length of the CDR3 is 14 residues. With 0 bases clipped from V and 2 bases from J, the junction kept 3 bases outside the gene matches. CDR1 and CDR2 (germline): GTSNPN, SVGIG (reference sequence). This TCR was recovered from an adult who received the AZD1222 COVID-19 vaccine. The sequencing used peripheral blood, collected 28 days after the second AZD1222 dose. The chain recombines TRBV30 with TRBJ2-5, with 7 positions matching TRBD2. The CDR3 DNA is TGTGCCTGGAGTGTTCGGGGAGGGCAAGAGACCCAGTACTTC. This gives the protein CAWSVRGGQETQYF.